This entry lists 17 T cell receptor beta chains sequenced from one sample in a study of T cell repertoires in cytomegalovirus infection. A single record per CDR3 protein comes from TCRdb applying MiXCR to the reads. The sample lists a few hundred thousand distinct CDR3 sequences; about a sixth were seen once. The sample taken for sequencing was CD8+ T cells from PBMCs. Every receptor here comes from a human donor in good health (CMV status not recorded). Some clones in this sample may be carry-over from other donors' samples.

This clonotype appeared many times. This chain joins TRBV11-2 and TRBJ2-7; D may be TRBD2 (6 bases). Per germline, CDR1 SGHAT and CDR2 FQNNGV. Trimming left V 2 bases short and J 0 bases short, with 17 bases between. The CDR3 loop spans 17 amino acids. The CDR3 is CASSLPVGGNSSYEQYF. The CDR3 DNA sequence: TGTGCCAGCAGCTTACCTGTTGGAGGGAATAGCTCCTACGAGCAGTACTTC.

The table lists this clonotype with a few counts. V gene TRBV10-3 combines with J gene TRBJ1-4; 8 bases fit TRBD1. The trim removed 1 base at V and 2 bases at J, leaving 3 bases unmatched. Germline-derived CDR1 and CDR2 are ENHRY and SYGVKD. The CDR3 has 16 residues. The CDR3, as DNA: TGTGCCATCAGTGAGTTGTGGACAGGGACTAATGAAAAACTGTTTTTT. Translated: CAISELWTGTNEKLFF.

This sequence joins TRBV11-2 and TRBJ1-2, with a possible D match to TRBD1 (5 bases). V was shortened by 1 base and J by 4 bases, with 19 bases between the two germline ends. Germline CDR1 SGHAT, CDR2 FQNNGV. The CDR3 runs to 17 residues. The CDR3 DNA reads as TGTGCCAGCAGCTTAGGCCACACCGCCGGGGCCGTCTATGGCTACACCTTC. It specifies CASSLGHTAGAVYGYTF.

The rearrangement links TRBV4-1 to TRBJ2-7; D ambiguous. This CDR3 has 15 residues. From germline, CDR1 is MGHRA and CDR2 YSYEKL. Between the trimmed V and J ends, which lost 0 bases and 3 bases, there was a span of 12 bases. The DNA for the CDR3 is TGCGCCAGCAGCCAAGATTGGGTAGTCGGCTACGAGCAGTACTTC. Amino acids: CASSQDWVVGYEQYF.

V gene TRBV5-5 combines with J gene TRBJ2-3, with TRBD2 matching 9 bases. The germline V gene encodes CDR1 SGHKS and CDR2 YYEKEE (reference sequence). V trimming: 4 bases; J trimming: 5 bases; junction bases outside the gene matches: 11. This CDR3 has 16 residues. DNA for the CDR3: TGTGCCAGCAGCCCTAGGAGCGGGGGGCGTGGAGATACGCAGTATTTT. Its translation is CASSPRSGGRGDTQYF.

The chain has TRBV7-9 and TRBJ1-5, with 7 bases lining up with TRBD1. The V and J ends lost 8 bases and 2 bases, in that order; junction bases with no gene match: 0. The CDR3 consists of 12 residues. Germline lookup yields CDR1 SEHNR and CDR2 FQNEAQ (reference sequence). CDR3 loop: CASGTGNQPQHF. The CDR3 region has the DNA TGTGCCAGCGGGACAGGCAATCAGCCCCAGCATTTT.

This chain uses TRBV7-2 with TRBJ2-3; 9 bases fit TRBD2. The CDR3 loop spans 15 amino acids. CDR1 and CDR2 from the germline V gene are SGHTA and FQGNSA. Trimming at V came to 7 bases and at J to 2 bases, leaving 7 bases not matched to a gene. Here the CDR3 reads CASIPKGLATDTQYF. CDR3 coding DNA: TGTGCCAGCATACCGAAGGGACTAGCCACAGATACGCAGTATTTT.

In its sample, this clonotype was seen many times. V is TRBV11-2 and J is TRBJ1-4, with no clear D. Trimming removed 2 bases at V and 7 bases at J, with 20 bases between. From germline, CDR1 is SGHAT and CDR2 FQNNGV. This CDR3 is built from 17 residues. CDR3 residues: CASSLTPGRRRGEKLFF. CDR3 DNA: TGTGCCAGCAGCTTAACTCCCGGGCGAAGACGCGGTGAAAAACTGTTTTTT. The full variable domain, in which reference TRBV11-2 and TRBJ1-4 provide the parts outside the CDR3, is EAGVAQSPRYKIIEKRQSVAFWCNPISGHATLYWYQQILGQGPKLLIQFQNNGVVDDSQLPKDRFSAERLKGVDSTLKIQPAKLEDSAVYLCASSLTPGRRRGEKLFFGSGTQLSVL.

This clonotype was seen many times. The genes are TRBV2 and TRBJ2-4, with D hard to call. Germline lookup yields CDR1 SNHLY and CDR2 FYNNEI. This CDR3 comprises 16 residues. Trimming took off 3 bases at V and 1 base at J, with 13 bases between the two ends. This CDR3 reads CASSDSALYAKNIQYF. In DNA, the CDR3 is TGTGCCAGCAGTGACTCGGCCCTATACGCCAAAAACATTCAGTACTTC.

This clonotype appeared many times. CDR3 in amino acids: CASSYTRTGTTGELFF. The CDR3 DNA reads as TGTGCCAGCAGCTACACCCGGACAGGGACAACCGGGGAGCTGTTTTTT. The chain recombines TRBV7-6 with TRBJ2-2, with 8 bases identical to TRBD1. With 4 bases clipped from V and 5 bases from J, the junction kept 9 bases outside the gene matches. The CDR3 has 16 amino acids. CDR1 SGHVS and CDR2 FNYEAQ come from the germline V gene. Full variable domain (rest looked up from reference TRBV7-6 and TRBJ2-2): GAGVSQSPRYKVTKRGQDVALRCDPISGHVSLYWYRQALGQGPEFLTYFNYEAQQDKSGLPNDRFSAERPEGSISTLTIQRTEQRDSAMYRCASSYTRTGTTGELFFGEGSRLTVL.

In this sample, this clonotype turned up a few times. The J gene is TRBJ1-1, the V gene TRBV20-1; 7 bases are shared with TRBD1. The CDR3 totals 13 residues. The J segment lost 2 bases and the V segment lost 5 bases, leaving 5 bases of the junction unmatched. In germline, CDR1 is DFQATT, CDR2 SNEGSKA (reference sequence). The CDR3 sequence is CSAGWTGNTEAFF. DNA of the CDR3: TGCAGTGCTGGATGGACAGGTAACACTGAAGCTTTCTTT.

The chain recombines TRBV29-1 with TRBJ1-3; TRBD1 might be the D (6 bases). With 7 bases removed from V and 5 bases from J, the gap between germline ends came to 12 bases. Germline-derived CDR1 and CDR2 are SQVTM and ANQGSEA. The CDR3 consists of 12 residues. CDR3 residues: CSARGNRNTIYF. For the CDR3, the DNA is TGCAGCGCCAGGGGAAATAGAAACACCATATATTTT.

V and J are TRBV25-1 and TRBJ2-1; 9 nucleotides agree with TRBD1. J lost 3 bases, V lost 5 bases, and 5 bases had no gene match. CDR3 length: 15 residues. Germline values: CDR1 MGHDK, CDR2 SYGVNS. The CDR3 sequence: CASSRGQGVYNEQFF. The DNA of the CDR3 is TGTGCCAGCAGTCGGGGACAGGGAGTCTACAATGAGCAGTTCTTC.

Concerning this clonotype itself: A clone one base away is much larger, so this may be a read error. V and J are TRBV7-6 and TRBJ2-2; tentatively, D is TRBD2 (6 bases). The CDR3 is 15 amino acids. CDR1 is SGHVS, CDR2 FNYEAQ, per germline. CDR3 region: CANSTRGTNTGELFF. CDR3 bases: TGTGCCAACAGCACGCGGGGTACGAACACCGGGGAGCTGTTTTTT.

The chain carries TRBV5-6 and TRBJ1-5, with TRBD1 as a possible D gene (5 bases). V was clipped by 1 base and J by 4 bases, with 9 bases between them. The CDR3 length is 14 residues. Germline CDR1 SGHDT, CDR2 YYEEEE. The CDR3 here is CASSLTGPNQPQHF. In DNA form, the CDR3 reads TGTGCCAGCAGCTTGACGGGGCCGAATCAGCCCCAGCATTTT.

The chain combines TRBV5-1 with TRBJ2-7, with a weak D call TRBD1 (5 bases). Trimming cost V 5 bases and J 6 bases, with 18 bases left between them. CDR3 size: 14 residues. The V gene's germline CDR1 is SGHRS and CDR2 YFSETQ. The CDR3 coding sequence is TGCGCCAGCAGAAACGTGGACAAGCCGCTCGAGCAGTACTTC. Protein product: CASRNVDKPLEQYF.

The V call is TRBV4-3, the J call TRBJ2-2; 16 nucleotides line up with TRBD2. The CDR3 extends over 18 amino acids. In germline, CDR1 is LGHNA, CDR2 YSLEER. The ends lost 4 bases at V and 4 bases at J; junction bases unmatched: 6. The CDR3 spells CASSLGLAGGDITGELFF. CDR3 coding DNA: TGCGCCAGCAGCCTGGGACTAGCGGGGGGGGACATCACCGGGGAGCTGTTTTTT.